This T cell receptor (beta chain) was captured in a study of blood T cell repertoires in COVID-19 (dated by TCRdb to the early 2020s). The study in broad terms: Collaborator samples came from the United States, Italy and Spain and covered acute and convalescent phases of COVID-19. The material from the prospective study consisted of cDNA or gDNA derived from T cells, B-cell-depleted T cells, or PBMCs. Subjects who had been exposed to COVID-19, were actively infected with it, or had recovered from it provided the deeply sampled blood TCRbeta repertoires that made up the dataset. The repertoires were made available in a free public database intended to serve as a resource for research on the immune response to SARS-CoV-2. Samples came from the ongoing ImmuneRACE study (first 160 participants) plus 1,254 subjects from 6 global collaborators. Sample metadata almost always included a de-identified subject ID, COVID-19 status, age in years and sex. Where HLA class I and class II types were available, the types were taken from metadata supplied by the sample provider, not from assay-based typing. The research as a whole found: How much clinical and demographic metadata was included differed by source and by participant, and the metadata was provided uncurated.

One collaborating source in Seattle enrolled patients while the patients were actively infected and followed the patients over time throughout the course of disease. Each collaborating institution followed its own protocols to collect whole blood in K2EDTA tubes. For TCRbeta analysis, collaborator samples were shipped as frozen whole blood, as isolated PBMCs, or as DNA extracted from either sample type. V ends up 0 bases short and J 4 bases short, with an unmatched junction base count of 0. CDR1 is given as KGHSH and CDR2 as LQKENI, both from the germline V gene. The CDR3 sequence holds 15 residues, the cysteine and phenylalanine included. The only DNA kept is the CDR3, 45 bases in frame from the first base. TCRbeta CDR3 regions were amplified from genomic DNA using the immunoSEQ Assay, a bias-controlled multiplex PCR. Regarding the original processing steps: The number of nucleated cells in each sample was estimated from the amplification of reference gene primers within the assay. To quantify the absolute abundance of each unique TCRbeta CDR3 rearrangement, sequence reads were collapsed and filtered. Productive Simpson clonality was computed per sample as the square root of Simpson's diversity index over productive rearrangements. The table was pulled from immuneACCESS by TCRdb, which kept in-frame rearrangements only. Such tables lose some clones; where checked, under half of the loss comes from unresolved V genes, and the rest has no known cause. Clone size and V and J calls were adopted from that table, with D and trimming inferred from the DNA. This sample comprises some 49,000 clones, 81% of them detected only once. The biggest ten clones account for about 22% of the sample.

As for this clone: The antigen this receptor binds is unknown. The sample holds no much larger clone one base away, and base qualities are not on file.

The chain is encoded by TRBV18 joined to TRBJ2-2; 9 central bases correspond to TRBD1. This TCR came from an elderly woman with COVID-19, enrolled during active disease. The sequencing input was peripheral blood. The CDR3 amino acid sequence is: CASSPPTGGTGELFF. The nucleotide sequence is given as TGTGCCAGCTCACCACCGACAGGGGGCACCGGGGAGCTGTTTTTT.